These T cell receptor beta chains were read from a single sample in a study. TCRdb re-called the RT-PCR reads through MiXCR, storing one row per CDR3 protein. Of more than 550,000 distinct CDR3 sequences listed, approximately 15% were seen once; the top ten hold roughly 3.6%. The sample consisted of memory CD4+ T cells from blood. The receptor source for this set is a female donor in good health, serving as a healthy control. The CDR3 runs from the conserved cysteine through the conserved F or W. Fields, in order: D gene, clone size, V gene, J gene, CDR3 DNA, CDR3 protein. A D gene is named only where the DNA matches it firmly. Clone size is given for some rows only: seen once, a few or many times, or a class if the clone is expanded.

D gene: TRBD2; clone size: .; V gene: TRBV7-2; J gene: TRBJ2-7; CDR3 DNA: TGTGCCAGCAGCTTACGGCACGGCAGCGGGACCTCCTACGAGCAGTACTTC; CDR3 protein: CASSLRHGSGTSYEQYF
D gene: TRBD1; clone size: once; V gene: TRBV5-1; J gene: TRBJ1-2; CDR3 DNA: TGCGCCAGCAGCCCACAGGGGGCGGAGGGAAAGGGCTACACCTTC; CDR3 protein: CASSPQGAEGKGYTF
D gene: TRBD2; clone size: few; V gene: TRBV14; J gene: TRBJ2-5; CDR3 DNA: TGTGCCAGCAGCCAAGGGACTAGCTCTTTCCAAGAGACCCAGTACTTC; CDR3 protein: CASSQGTSSFQETQYF
D gene: .; clone size: .; V gene: TRBV24-1; J gene: TRBJ1-1; CDR3 DNA: TGTGCCACCAGTGAGGGACAGAACACTGAAGCTTTCTTT; CDR3 protein: CATSEGQNTEAFF
D gene: .; clone size: few; V gene: TRBV28; J gene: TRBJ2-1; CDR3 DNA: TGTGCCAGCAGTTTTCGGAAGGCAGACGGCTACAATGAGCAGTTCTTC; CDR3 protein: CASSFRKADGYNEQFF
D gene: .; clone size: .; V gene: TRBV9; J gene: TRBJ1-2; CDR3 DNA: TGTGCCAGCAGCGTAGGAACCCGTAACTATGGCTACACCTTC; CDR3 protein: CASSVGTRNYGYTF
D gene: .; clone size: .; V gene: TRBV7-2; J gene: TRBJ2-7; CDR3 DNA: TGTGCCAGCAGCTTAGGGCTAGGGCCTTGGTACGAGCAGTACTTC; CDR3 protein: CASSLGLGPWYEQYF
D gene: .; clone size: .; V gene: TRBV20-1; J gene: TRBJ1-1; CDR3 DNA: TGCAGTGCTAGTGTGTGGGCGATGGAGAACACTGAAGCTTTCTTT; CDR3 protein: CSASVWAMENTEAFF
D gene: .; clone size: many; V gene: TRBV7-9; J gene: TRBJ2-1; CDR3 DNA: TGTGCCAGCAGCCTCGGGACTCTCAATGAGCAGTTCTTC; CDR3 protein: CASSLGTLNEQFF
D gene: .; clone size: few; V gene: TRBV7-9; J gene: TRBJ1-5; CDR3 DNA: TGTGCCAGCAGACCAATGGGGGGCAATCAGCCCCAGCATTTT; CDR3 protein: CASRPMGGNQPQHF
D gene: .; clone size: few; V gene: TRBV5-1; J gene: TRBJ2-2; CDR3 DNA: TGCGCCAGCAGCTTGGATGGGGACACCGGGGAGCTGTTTTTT; CDR3 protein: CASSLDGDTGELFF
D gene: TRBD1; clone size: .; V gene: TRBV6-2/TRBV6-3; J gene: TRBJ1-1; CDR3 DNA: TGTGCCAGCAATGCCCTACAGGGGGCTGGTGGCACTGAAGCTTTCTTT; CDR3 protein: CASNALQGAGGTEAFF
D gene: .; clone size: few; V gene: TRBV6-5; J gene: TRBJ1-2; CDR3 DNA: TGTGCCAGCAGTAAACCGGGCTCCGCGTATGGCTACACCTTC; CDR3 protein: CASSKPGSAYGYTF
D gene: .; clone size: few; V gene: TRBV5-1; J gene: TRBJ2-3; CDR3 DNA: TGCGCCAGCAGCACCTCGACTAGCACAGATACGCAGTATTTT; CDR3 protein: CASSTSTSTDTQYF
D gene: TRBD1; clone size: few; V gene: TRBV5-1; J gene: TRBJ1-5; CDR3 DNA: TGCGCCAGCAGCTTGGCAGGGGGTCCCCAGCATTTT; CDR3 protein: CASSLAGGPQHF
D gene: .; clone size: many; V gene: TRBV4-1; J gene: TRBJ2-1; CDR3 DNA: TGCGCCAGCAGCTCGGCCTCCTCCTACAATGAGCAGTTCTTC; CDR3 protein: CASSSASSYNEQFF
D gene: TRBD2; clone size: .; V gene: TRBV28; J gene: TRBJ2-4; CDR3 DNA: TGTGCCAGCAGTTCCCCCCTGGGGGGGACGAACATTCAGTACTTC; CDR3 protein: CASSSPLGGTNIQYF
D gene: .; clone size: few; V gene: TRBV12-3/TRBV12-4; J gene: TRBJ2-1; CDR3 DNA: TGTGCCAGCACCCCTTGGGGTGGGGGTTACAATGAGCAGTTCTTC; CDR3 protein: CASTPWGGGYNEQFF
D gene: .; clone size: .; V gene: TRBV7-9; J gene: TRBJ2-1; CDR3 DNA: TGTGCCAGCAGCACAACTAGGGTTATGGATGAGCAGTTCTTC; CDR3 protein: CASSTTRVMDEQFF
D gene: .; clone size: .; V gene: TRBV5-6; J gene: TRBJ1-4; CDR3 DNA: TGTGCCAGCAGCCTCTACCAGACTGCAACTAATGAAAAACTGTTTTTT; CDR3 protein: CASSLYQTATNEKLFF
D gene: .; clone size: many; V gene: TRBV29-1; J gene: TRBJ2-3; CDR3 DNA: TGCAGCGTTCGGGACCCGCCGGGGGCGGATACGCAGTATTTT; CDR3 protein: CSVRDPPGADTQYF
D gene: .; clone size: many; V gene: TRBV12-3/TRBV12-4; J gene: TRBJ1-4; CDR3 DNA: TGTGCCAGCAGTTTATTTGCAACTAATGAAAAACTGTTTTTT; CDR3 protein: CASSLFATNEKLFF
D gene: TRBD1; clone size: many; V gene: TRBV15; J gene: TRBJ1-2; CDR3 DNA: TGTGCCACCAGCAGAGAACACAGGGGCCACGACTATGGCTACACCTTC; CDR3 protein: CATSREHRGHDYGYTF
D gene: TRBD2; clone size: few; V gene: TRBV6-1; J gene: TRBJ2-1; CDR3 DNA: TGTGCCAGCAGTCCGGTCGGGACTAGCTACAATGAGCAGTTCTTC; CDR3 protein: CASSPVGTSYNEQFF
D gene: .; clone size: .; V gene: TRBV7-2; J gene: TRBJ1-5; CDR3 DNA: TGTGCCAGCGTCTTAGTACCTCGGCAGGGTAACCAGCCCCAGCATTTT; CDR3 protein: CASVLVPRQGNQPQHF
D gene: .; clone size: few; V gene: TRBV3-1; J gene: TRBJ1-5; CDR3 DNA: TGTGCCAGCAGCCAAGGCACGGTCAGCAATCAGCCCCAGCATTTT; CDR3 protein: CASSQGTVSNQPQHF
D gene: .; clone size: many; V gene: TRBV11-2; J gene: TRBJ2-3; CDR3 DNA: TGTGCCAGCAGCAGACTCCACAGGACCCCAGATACGCAGTATTTT; CDR3 protein: CASSRLHRTPDTQYF
D gene: .; clone size: few; V gene: TRBV7-2; J gene: TRBJ1-2; CDR3 DNA: TGTGCCAGCAGCTTACCCGTCGGACAGAGCTATGGCTACACCTTC; CDR3 protein: CASSLPVGQSYGYTF
D gene: .; clone size: .; V gene: TRBV9; J gene: TRBJ1-2; CDR3 DNA: TGTGCCAGCAGCGCCGCCCATGGAAACTATGGCTACACCTTC; CDR3 protein: CASSAAHGNYGYTF
D gene: TRBD1; clone size: many; V gene: TRBV12-3/TRBV12-4; J gene: TRBJ1-2; CDR3 DNA: TGTGCCAGCGGGGACAGGGGATTGTATGGCTACACCTTC; CDR3 protein: CASGDRGLYGYTF
D gene: TRBD1; clone size: many; V gene: TRBV29-1; J gene: TRBJ2-7; CDR3 DNA: TGCAGCGTCGCTGGGACAGGGGGTTGGGGCGAGCAGTACTTC; CDR3 protein: CSVAGTGGWGEQYF
D gene: .; clone size: few; V gene: TRBV4-3; J gene: TRBJ1-2; CDR3 DNA: TGCGCCAGCAGCCAAACTACGGACCGAGGCCTTCCCTCTGGCTACACCTTC; CDR3 protein: CASSQTTDRGLPSGYTF
D gene: .; clone size: few; V gene: TRBV5-1; J gene: TRBJ2-7; CDR3 DNA: TGCGCCAGCAGCCCGCAGGGGCCTAGGGGTGAGCAGTACTTC; CDR3 protein: CASSPQGPRGEQYF
D gene: .; clone size: .; V gene: TRBV5-1; J gene: TRBJ1-2; CDR3 DNA: TGCGCCAGCGGCCCGGAGGGGTTATATGGCTACACCTTC; CDR3 protein: CASGPEGLYGYTF
D gene: .; clone size: .; V gene: TRBV20-1; J gene: TRBJ2-5; CDR3 DNA: TGCAGTGCTAGAGATCAGGGGGGTGAGACGGGAGAGACCCAGTACTTC; CDR3 protein: CSARDQGGETGETQYF